The clone carrying this T cell receptor (beta chain) has only a few counts. Its antigen is unidentified. The sample belongs to a study of blood T cells in healthy people across ages. Those donating, healthy Caucasian individuals from Russia, were aged about 6 to 100. Study results and limitations: With age, beta diversity per million T cells declined roughly linearly, significantly by about 40.

Germline V CDR1 and CDR2: DFQATT, SNEGSKA (reference sequence). The trim removed 3 bases at V and 4 bases at J, leaving 7 bases unmatched. The CDR3 is 14 amino acids. A second PCR of about 6 to 11 cycles used a sample-barcoded 5' primer and a J-beta primer mix. The template-switch adaptor was a 5' adaptor with 12 random nucleotides. It tagged each cDNA molecule. TCRdb redid the calling of the 5' RACE reads with MiXCR, one entry per CDR3 protein. Of 1.5 million to 2 million distinct CDR3 sequences in the sample, roughly 50% are singletons; the top ten hold 2.1%. This TCR was recovered from a woman aged 40 to 50 in good health. V is TRBV20-1 and J is TRBJ2-3; 7 nucleotides line up with TRBD1. Sequencing used blood. CDR3 bases: TGCAGTGCTAGGTCGATTGACAGGGCAGATACGCAGTATTTT. Translated, it gives CSARSIDRADTQYF.